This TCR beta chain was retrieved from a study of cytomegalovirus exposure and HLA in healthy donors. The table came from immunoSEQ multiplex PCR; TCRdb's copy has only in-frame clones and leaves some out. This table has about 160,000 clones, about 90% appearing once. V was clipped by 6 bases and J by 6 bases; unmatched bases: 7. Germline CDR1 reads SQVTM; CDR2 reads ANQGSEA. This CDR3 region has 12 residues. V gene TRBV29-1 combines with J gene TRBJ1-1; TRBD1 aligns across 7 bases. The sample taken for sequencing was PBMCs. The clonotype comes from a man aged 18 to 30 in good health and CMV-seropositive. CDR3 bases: TGCAGCGTCGGGGACAGAAAGGCTGAAGCTTTCTTT. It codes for CSVGDRKAEAFF.